The 23 T cell receptor beta chains listed next were all sequenced from one sample in a study of tumor and adjacent non-tumor tissue in lung cancer. RNA was extracted from bulk tissue without any cell sorting. The normal lung tissue was taken more than 3 cm from the tumor edge. A modified ARM-PCR protocol with three rounds of nested PCR amplified TCRbeta. TCRdb fed the multiplex PCR reads into MiXCR, producing one record per CDR3 protein. The sample gives 80,000 or so distinct CDR3 sequences, about four fifths of which show up once; roughly half is in the top ten. Sequencing input: distant non-tumor lung tissue. The receptors were sampled from a man aged 55 to 70 with non-small cell lung cancer.

In the case of this clonotype: Relative to the germline gene, one junction end is altered; a read error may explain this. The chain recombines TRBV20-1 with TRBJ2-7; 9 bases align to TRBD2. Germline V gene sequence: CDR1 DFQATT, CDR2 SNEGSKA (reference sequence). The CDR3 length is 13 residues. CDR3 nucleotide sequence: TGCAGTGTCCGGGGGCGGGAGGGCCGCGAGCAGTGCTTC. It codes for CSVRGREGREQCF.

Notes on this clonotype: Since the CDR3 does not end with the conserved phenylalanine or tryptophan, this likely comes from a read error. The genes are TRBV11-3 and TRBJ2-1; tentative D call: TRBD2 (5 bases). Trimming cost V 2 bases and J 10 bases, with 15 bases left between them. CDR1 is SGHNT and CDR2 is YENEEA in the germline V gene. The CDR3 loop spans 14 amino acids. The CDR3 DNA follows: TGTGCCAGCAGCTTATTTGCACCCCCTAGCGAGCAGTTCCTC. Amino acids: CASSLFAPPSEQFL.

Note on this clonotype: The junction and the germline gene differ at one end; a read error may be behind it. The chain links TRBV29-1 to TRBJ2-3; no definite D call. CDR3 length equals 12 residues. Germline V lookup: CDR1 SQVTM, CDR2 ANQGSEA. CDR3 in DNA: TGCAGCGCCGGTCTGAGCACAGATACGCGGTATTTT. Residues: CSAGLSTDTRYF.

A remark on this clonotype: Germline and junction disagree at one end, which may indicate a read error. The chain carries TRBV29-1 and TRBJ1-2, with D perhaps TRBD1 (5 bases). This CDR3 has 12 residues. CDR1 SQVTM and CDR2 ANQGSEA come from the germline V gene. The CDR3 region has the DNA TGCAGCTTTGAGGTGTTAGGGGTTGGCTACACCTTC. Translating it yields CSFEVLGVGYTF.

A note on this clonotype: One junction end does not reproduce the germline sequence, and a read error may be involved. The chain employs TRBV24-1 and TRBJ2-3; TRBD2 matches at 9 bases. Germline lookup yields CDR1 KGHDR and CDR2 SFDVKD. This CDR3 spans 16 amino acids. CDR3 region: CATSYFVAGDKDTQYF. CDR3 DNA: TGTGCCACCAGTTATTTTGTAGCGGGAGATAAAGATACGCAGTATTTT.

Points on this clonotype: The CDR3 carries no conserved terminal phenylalanine or tryptophan, so it likely arises from a read error. The rearrangement uses TRBV6-6 and TRBJ2-7; the D is unclear. Trimming left V 5 bases short and J 7 bases short, with 9 bases between. CDR1 and CDR2 from the germline V gene are MNHNY and SVGAGI (reference sequence). This CDR3 spans 11 amino acids. The CDR3 is CASSRSNEQYL. The CDR3 DNA follows: TGTGCCAGCAGTCGGAGTAATGAGCAGTACCTC.

This clonotype was seen only once. The junction differs from germline at one of its ends, possibly a read error. V and J are TRBV11-2 and TRBJ2-5, with D perhaps TRBD2 (5 bases). CDR3 size: 14 residues. The germline V gene has CDR1 SGHAT and CDR2 FQNNGV. The CDR3 spells CVSISGLVLETQYF. CDR3 bases: TGTGTCAGCATCTCCGGACTGGTTCTGGAGACCCAATACTTC.

Ten or more counts support this clonotype. V usage is TRBV20-1 and J usage is TRBJ2-7; 8 positions agree with TRBD2. CDR1 and CDR2 (germline): DFQATT, SNEGSKA (reference sequence). V dropped 3 bases and J dropped 6; count of bases not matched to a gene: 7. This CDR3 contains 13 residues. The CDR3 loop reads CSARIAGTAEQYF. The CDR3 DNA reads as TGCAGTGCTAGGATAGCGGGAACGGCCGAGCAGTACTTC.

Worth noting for this clonotype: Without the conserved terminal phenylalanine or tryptophan, this CDR3 likely stems from a read error. The V and J genes are TRBV11-1 and TRBJ1-1; a possible D gene is TRBD1 (6 bases). The V gene lost 10 bases and the J gene lost 4 bases, with 16 bases spanning the gap. The CDR3 length is 13 residues. Germline V gene data show CDR1 as SGHAT and CDR2 as FQDESV (reference sequence). Written as DNA, the CDR3 is TGTGCCATCGGCACGCAGGGGAGCACTGAAGCTTTCATT. Amino acid sequence: CAIGTQGSTEAFI.

This clonotype is a singleton in its sample. As the CDR3 is not closed by the conserved phenylalanine or tryptophan, this likely results from a read error. The DNA is omitted, as the CDR3 cannot be located on it reliably, and the CDR3 follows TCRdb's listing. The rearrangement joins TRBV11-2 to TRBJ2-5; the table's D call, TRBD1, was not checked against the DNA. Both ends counted, the CDR3 spans 13 residues. Germline V gene lookup returns CDR1 SGHAT and CDR2 FQNNGV. CDR3 sequence: CTSSSTGEETQCL.

Concerning this clonotype: The germline gene is not matched at one end of the junction; a read error may be the cause. The genes are TRBV11-3 and TRBJ2-7; perhaps TRBD2 as D (5 bases). Germline CDR1 and CDR2: SGHNT and YENEEA. CDR3 length equals 15 residues. CDR3 nucleotide sequence: TGTGCCAGCATCTATCGGACTGCATTAACCTACGAGCAGAACTTC. Translation gives CASIYRTALTYEQNF. Full variable domain (remainder filled in from reference TRBV11-3 and TRBJ2-7): EAGVVQSPRYKIIEKKQPVAFWCNPISGHNTLYWYLQNLGQGPELLIRYENEEAVDDSQLPKDRFSAERLKGVDSTLKIQPAELGDSAVYLCASIYRTALTYEQNFGPGTRLTVT.

This clonotype was seen a single time. CDR3 residues: CASSLGGVNNSPLHF. Written as DNA, the CDR3 is TGTGCCAGCAGTCTAGGAGGGGTCAATAATTCACCCCTCCACTTT. The V and J genes are TRBV11-2 and TRBJ1-6; maybe TRBD1 (5 bases). CDR3 size: 15 residues. The germline V gene encodes CDR1 SGHAT and CDR2 FQNNGV. The germline V and J ends were trimmed by 6 bases and 5 bases, with 14 bases remaining between them.

This clonotype has only one observation. The chain links TRBV20-1 to TRBJ2-1; TRBD1 matches 9 bases. The CDR3 spans 14 residues. Per the germline V gene, CDR1 is DFQATT and CDR2 is SNEGSKA (reference sequence). The V segment lost 1 base and the J segment 11 bases; nucleotides outside the gene matches: 9. CDR3 amino acids: CSARVRRGQGKQFF. DNA of the CDR3: TGCAGTGCTAGAGTTCGTAGGGGACAGGGTAAGCAGTTCTTC.

The chain links TRBV5-4 to TRBJ2-1; 8 bases align to TRBD2. The V gene end was trimmed by 3 bases and the J gene end by 3 bases; junction bases not matched to a gene: 5. The germline V gene has CDR1 SGHNT and CDR2 YYREEE (reference sequence). The CDR3 sequence is 15 residues long. The CDR3 loop is CASSSITSGYNEQFF. The CDR3, as DNA: TGTGCCAGCAGCTCGATCACTAGCGGCTACAATGAGCAGTTCTTC.

Points on this clonotype: The junction and the germline gene differ at one end; a read error may be behind it. The chain joins TRBV6-5 to TRBJ2-7, with D perhaps being TRBD1 or TRBD2 (5 bases each). Germline-derived CDR1 and CDR2 are MNHEY and SVGAGI. The CDR3 loop spans 15 amino acids. The CDR3: CASGDGGVIRYDQYF. The DNA for the CDR3 is TGTGCCAGCGGCGATGGGGGAGTCATTCGCTACGATCAGTACTTC.

With respect to this clonotype: Germline and junction disagree at one end, which may indicate a read error. The chain combines TRBV12-3 or TRBV12-4 with TRBJ2-1, with D perhaps assigned TRBD1 or TRBD2 (5 bases each). The CDR3 spans 15 residues. DNA for the CDR3: TGTGCCAGCAGTTTATCCGTGGGGGATTGGAATGAGCGGTTCTTC. It yields the protein CASSLSVGDWNERFF.

Regarding this clonotype: It is likely a read error, because the conserved phenylalanine at the end of the CDR3 is missing. The V gene is TRBV6-1, the J gene TRBJ2-3, with no clear D. The CDR3 extends over 14 amino acids. Germline V gives CDR1 MNHNS, CDR2 SASEGT. V lost 6 bases and J lost 3, with 13 bases in between. The CDR3 DNA follows: TGTGCCAGCAGGAGTGGGCAGGAAACAGATACGCAGTATTAT. It translates to CASRSGQETDTQYY.

Of note for this clonotype: This could be a read error, since a much larger clone is one nucleotide away. This chain uses TRBV6-5 with TRBJ2-7; D is uncertain. Trimming removed 5 bases at V and 0 bases at J, with 11 bases between. The CDR3 is made up of 14 amino acids. CDR1 and CDR2 (germline): MNHEY, SVGAGI. CDR3 in amino acids: CASSRHASSYEQYF. CDR3 DNA sequence: TGTGCCAGCAGTCGACATGCCAGCTCCTACGAGCAGTACTTC.

This sequence joins TRBV7-8 and TRBJ1-5, with D possibly TRBD1 on 5 matching bases. Germline V CDR1 and CDR2: SGHVS, FQNEAQ. The CDR3 covers 20 residues. V was shortened by 1 base and J by 13 bases, with 35 bases between the two germline ends. CDR3 nucleotide sequence: TGTGCCAGCAGCTTAGAGAGGGCCAGGGTGATTGGTCCATCAAATCTGCCTCAGCATTTT. Translation gives CASSLERARVIGPSNLPQHF.

As regards this clonotype: Sequence at one end of the junction differs from germline and may be a read error. The chain couples TRBV11-1 to TRBJ2-6, with 7 bases aligning to TRBD1. The germline V gene encodes CDR1 SGHAT and CDR2 FQDESV (reference sequence). The CDR3 loop spans 18 amino acids. DNA of the CDR3: TGTGCCAGCAGCCAGAGGGGACAGTGCTACTCTGGGGCCAGCGTCCTGACTTTC. Protein product: CASSQRGQCYSGASVLTF.

As regards this clonotype: A read error may account for a junction end that differs from germline. The chain recombines TRBV11-3 with TRBJ2-2, with 9 bases aligning to TRBD2. Germline CDR1 is SGHNT and CDR2 is YENEEA. This CDR3 comprises 18 residues. The CDR3 DNA reads as TGTGCCAGCAGCTCCCGAGGAGCGGGAGGATACAGAGCCCGGGACCTGTTTTTT. Its translation is CASSSRGAGGYRARDLFF.

This clonotype showed up just once. The chain uses TRBV20-1 and TRBJ2-7; 11 bases are shared with TRBD2. The trim removed 4 bases at V and 7 bases at J, leaving 12 bases unmatched. CDR3 length: 15 amino acids. Per the germline V gene, CDR1 is DFQATT and CDR2 is SNEGSKA (reference sequence). CDR3 amino acids: CSATSGTSGLREQYF. Written as DNA, the CDR3 is TGCAGTGCTACTTCCGGGACTAGCGGTTTGAGGGAGCAGTACTTC.

Notes on this clonotype: Relative to the germline gene, one junction end is altered; a read error may explain this. This chain joins TRBV20-1 and TRBJ2-7; D not certain. The CDR3 covers 14 residues. Germline V CDR1 and CDR2: DFQATT, SNEGSKA (reference sequence). The CDR3 region has the DNA TGCAGTGCTAGAGATCCCTGGGCAACCAACGAGCAGTGCTTC. This translates into CSARDPWATNEQCF.